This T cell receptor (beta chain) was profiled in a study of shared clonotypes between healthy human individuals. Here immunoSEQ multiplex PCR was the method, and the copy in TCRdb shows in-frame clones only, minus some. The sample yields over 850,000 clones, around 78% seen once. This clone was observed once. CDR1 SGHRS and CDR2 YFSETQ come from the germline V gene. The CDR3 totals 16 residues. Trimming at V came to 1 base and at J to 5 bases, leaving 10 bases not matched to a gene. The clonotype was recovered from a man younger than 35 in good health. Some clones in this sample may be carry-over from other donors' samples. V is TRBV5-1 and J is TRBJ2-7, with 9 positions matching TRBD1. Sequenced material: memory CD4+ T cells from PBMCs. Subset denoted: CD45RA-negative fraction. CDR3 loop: CASSLPWTGERNEQYF. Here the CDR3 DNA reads TGCGCCAGCAGCTTGCCTTGGACAGGGGAGAGAAACGAGCAGTACTTC.